The clone carrying this T cell receptor (beta chain) was observed a single time. The PCR had 60 Vbeta and 13 Jbeta primers. Here immunoSEQ multiplex PCR was the method, and the copy in TCRdb shows in-frame clones only, minus some. The table lists 170,000 or so clones, just under 85% of them singletons. The length of the CDR3 is 14 residues. Trimming removed 8 bases from V and 7 bases from J; junction bases left unmatched: 9. CDR1 is PRHDT, CDR2 FYEKMQ, per germline (reference sequence). The sample originates from a study of cytomegalovirus exposure and HLA in healthy donors. At the time of sampling, donors were nominally healthy, though unrecorded immune exposures were likely.

The gene calls are TRBV13 and TRBJ2-1; 9 bases map to TRBD2. The clonotype originates from a girl under 18 in good health and CMV-seropositive. Sequences were obtained from PBMCs. DNA of the CDR3: TGTGCCAGCGAACGGCTAGCGGGGCGAAATGAGCAGTTCTTC. Translating it yields CASERLAGRNEQFF.